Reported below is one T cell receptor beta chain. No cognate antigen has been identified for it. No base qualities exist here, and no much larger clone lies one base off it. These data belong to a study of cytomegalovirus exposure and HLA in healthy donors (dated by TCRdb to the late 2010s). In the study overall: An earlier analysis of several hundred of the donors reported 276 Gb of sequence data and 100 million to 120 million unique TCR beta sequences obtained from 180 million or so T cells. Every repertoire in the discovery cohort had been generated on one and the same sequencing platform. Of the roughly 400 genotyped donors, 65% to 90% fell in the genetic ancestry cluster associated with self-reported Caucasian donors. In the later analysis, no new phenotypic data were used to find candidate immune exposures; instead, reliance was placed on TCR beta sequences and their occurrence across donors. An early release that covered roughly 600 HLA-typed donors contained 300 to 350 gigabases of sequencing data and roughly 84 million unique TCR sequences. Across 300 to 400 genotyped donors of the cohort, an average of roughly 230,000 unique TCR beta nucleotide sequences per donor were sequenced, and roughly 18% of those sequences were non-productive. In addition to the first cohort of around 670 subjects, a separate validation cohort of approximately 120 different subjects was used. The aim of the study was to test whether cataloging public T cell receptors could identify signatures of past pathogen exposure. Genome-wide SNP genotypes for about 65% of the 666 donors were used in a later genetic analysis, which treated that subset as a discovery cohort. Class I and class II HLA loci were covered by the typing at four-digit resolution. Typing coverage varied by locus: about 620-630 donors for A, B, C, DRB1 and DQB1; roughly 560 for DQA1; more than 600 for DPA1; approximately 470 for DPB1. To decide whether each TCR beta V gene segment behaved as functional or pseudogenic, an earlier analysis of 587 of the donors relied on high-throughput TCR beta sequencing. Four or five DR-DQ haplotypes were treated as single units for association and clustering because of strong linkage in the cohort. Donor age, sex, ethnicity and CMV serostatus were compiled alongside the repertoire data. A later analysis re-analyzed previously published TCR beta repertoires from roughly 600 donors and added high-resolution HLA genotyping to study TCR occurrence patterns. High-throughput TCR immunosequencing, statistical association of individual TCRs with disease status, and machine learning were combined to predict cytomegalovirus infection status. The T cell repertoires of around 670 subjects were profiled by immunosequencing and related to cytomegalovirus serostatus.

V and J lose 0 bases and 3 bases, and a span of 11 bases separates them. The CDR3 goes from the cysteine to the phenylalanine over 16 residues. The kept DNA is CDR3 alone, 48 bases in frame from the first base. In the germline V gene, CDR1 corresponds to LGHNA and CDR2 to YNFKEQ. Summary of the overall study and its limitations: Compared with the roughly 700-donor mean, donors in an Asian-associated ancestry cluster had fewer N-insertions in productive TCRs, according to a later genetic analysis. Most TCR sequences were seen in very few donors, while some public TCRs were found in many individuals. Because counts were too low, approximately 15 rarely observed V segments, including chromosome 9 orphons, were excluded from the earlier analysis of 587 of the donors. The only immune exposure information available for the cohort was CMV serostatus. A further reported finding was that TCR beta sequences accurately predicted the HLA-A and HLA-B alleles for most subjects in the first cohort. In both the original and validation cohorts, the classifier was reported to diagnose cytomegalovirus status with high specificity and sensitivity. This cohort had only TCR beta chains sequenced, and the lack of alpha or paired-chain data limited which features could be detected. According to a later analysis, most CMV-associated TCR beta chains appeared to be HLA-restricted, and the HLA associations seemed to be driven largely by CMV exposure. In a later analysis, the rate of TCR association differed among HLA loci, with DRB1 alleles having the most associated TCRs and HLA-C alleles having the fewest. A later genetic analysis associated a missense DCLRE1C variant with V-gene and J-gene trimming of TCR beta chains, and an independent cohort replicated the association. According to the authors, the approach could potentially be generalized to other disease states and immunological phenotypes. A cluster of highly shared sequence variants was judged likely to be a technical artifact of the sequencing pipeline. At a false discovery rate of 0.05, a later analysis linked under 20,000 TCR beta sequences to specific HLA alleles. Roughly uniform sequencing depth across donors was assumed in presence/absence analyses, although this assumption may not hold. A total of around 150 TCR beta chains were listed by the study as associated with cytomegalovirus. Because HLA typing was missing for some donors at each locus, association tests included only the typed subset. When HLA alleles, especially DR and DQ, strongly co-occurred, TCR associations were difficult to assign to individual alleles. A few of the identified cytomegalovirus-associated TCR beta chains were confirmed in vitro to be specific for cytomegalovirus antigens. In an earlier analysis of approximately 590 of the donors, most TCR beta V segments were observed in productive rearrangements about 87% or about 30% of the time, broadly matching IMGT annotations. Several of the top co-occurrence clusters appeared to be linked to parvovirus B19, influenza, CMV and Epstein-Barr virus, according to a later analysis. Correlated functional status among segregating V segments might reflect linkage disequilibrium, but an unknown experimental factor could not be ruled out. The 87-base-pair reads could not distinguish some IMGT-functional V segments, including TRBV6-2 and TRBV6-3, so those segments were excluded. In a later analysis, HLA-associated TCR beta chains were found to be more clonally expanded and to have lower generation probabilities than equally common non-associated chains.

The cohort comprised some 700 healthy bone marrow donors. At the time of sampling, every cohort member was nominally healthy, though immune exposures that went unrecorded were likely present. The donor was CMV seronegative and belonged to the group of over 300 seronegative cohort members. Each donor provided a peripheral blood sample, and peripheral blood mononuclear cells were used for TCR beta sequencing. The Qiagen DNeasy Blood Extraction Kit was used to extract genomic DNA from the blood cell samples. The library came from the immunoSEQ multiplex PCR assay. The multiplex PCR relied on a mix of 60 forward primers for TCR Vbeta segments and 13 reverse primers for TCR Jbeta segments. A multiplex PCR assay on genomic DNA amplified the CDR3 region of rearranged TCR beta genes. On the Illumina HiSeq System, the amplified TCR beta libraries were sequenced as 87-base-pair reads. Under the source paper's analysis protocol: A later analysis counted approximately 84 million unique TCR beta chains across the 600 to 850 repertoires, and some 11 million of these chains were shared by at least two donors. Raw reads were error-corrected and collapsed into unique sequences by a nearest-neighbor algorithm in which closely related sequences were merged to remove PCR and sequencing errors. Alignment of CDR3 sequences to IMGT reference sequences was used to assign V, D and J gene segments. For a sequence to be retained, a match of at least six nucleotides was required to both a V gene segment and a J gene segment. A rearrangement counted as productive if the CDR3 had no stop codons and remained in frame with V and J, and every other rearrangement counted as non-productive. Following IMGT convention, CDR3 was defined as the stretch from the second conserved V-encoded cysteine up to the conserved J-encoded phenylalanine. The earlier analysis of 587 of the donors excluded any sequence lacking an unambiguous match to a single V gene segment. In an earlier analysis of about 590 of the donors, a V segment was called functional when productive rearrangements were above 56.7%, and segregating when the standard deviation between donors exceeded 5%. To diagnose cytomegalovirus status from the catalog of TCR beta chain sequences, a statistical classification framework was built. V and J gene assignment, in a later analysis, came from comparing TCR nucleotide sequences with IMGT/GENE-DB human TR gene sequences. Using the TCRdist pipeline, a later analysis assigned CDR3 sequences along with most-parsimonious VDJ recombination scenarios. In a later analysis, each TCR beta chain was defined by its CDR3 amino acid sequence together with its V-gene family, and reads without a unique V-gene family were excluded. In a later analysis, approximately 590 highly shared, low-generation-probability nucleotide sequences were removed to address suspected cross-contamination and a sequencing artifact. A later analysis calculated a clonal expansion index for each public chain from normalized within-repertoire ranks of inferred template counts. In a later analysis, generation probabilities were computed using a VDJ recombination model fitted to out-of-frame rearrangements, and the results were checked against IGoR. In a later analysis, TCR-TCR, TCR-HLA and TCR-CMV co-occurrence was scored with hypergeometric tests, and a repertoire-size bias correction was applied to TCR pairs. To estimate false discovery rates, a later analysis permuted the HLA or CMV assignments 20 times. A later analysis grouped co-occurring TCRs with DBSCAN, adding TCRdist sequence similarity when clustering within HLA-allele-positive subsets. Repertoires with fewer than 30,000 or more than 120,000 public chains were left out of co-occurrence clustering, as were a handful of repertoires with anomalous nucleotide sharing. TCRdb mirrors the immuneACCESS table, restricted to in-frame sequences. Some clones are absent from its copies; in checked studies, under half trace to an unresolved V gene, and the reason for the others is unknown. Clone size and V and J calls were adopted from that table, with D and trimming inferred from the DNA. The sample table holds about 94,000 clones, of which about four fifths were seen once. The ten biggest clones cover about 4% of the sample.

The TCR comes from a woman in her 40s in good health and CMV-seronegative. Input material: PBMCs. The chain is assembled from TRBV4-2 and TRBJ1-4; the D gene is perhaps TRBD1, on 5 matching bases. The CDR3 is CASSQEGGMANEKLFF. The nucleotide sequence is TGTGCCAGCAGCCAAGAGGGGGGGATGGCTAATGAAAAACTGTTTTTT.